Detailed here is one T cell receptor (beta chain). Its target is unknown. The donors comprised healthy bone marrow donors. These data originate in a study of cytomegalovirus exposure and HLA in healthy donors. Background on the study: Caucasian-associated ancestry cluster membership applied to about four fifths of around 400 genotyped donors. General study findings and limits: Later on, analysis showed that most CMV-associated TCR beta chains appeared to be HLA-restricted.

PCR amplification relied on 60 Vbeta primers (plus 13 Jbeta primers). Libraries were prepared by immunoSEQ multiplex PCR; TCRdb keeps only in-frame clonotypes and omits some of them. The table shows around 91,000 clones, with about 73% occurring only once. In germline, CDR1 is SGDLS, CDR2 YYNGEE. V was cut by 2 bases and J by 8 bases, with 8 bases left in between. CDR3 length: 12 amino acids. This sequence was found in a woman between 40 and 50 years old in good health and CMV-seropositive. The chain links TRBV9 to TRBJ2-1; TRBD2 is a possible D gene (5 bases). Sequencing input: PBMCs. The CDR3 sequence is CASSVEGDEQFF. The CDR3 DNA follows: TGTGCCAGCAGCGTCGAGGGAGATGAGCAGTTCTTC.